This T cell receptor beta chain originates from a study of neurological immune-mediated disorders (dated by TCRdb to the late 2010s). Describing the broader study: Using UMI-based sequencing, the study compared peripheral blood TCR-beta repertoires from patients with HTLV-I-associated myelopathy (HAM/TSP), patients with multiple sclerosis, and healthy controls. The cohort included some 68 subjects: approximately 15 with HAM/TSP, some 34 with multiple sclerosis, and about 20 healthy controls. The roughly 100 TCR-beta libraries included longitudinal samples, technical triplicates and paired sorted CD4+ and CD8+ T-cell subsets alongside PBMC samples. General findings and caveats noted by the study authors: No identical CDR3 amino acid sequences were found to be shared among expanded clones across subjects, suggesting that TCR-beta repertoires were private in all groups. TCR clonal expansion was highest in HAM/TSP patients and lowest in MS patients, with MS patients falling below even healthy controls.

The healthy controls were volunteers from blood banks in Maryland, USA. For sorted-subset TCR libraries, some 1 million sorted CD4+ or CD8+ T cells were used. PBMCs were separated from peripheral blood using Ficoll-Hypaque density gradient centrifugation and then cryopreserved in liquid nitrogen. The study also sequenced paired sorted CD4+ and CD8+ subsets from healthy controls, HAM/TSP patients and MS patients. cDNA was synthesized by template-switch 5'RACE using a primer carrying a 10-nucleotide random unique molecular identifier by which each TCR transcript was tagged. Every sequencing run covered 15-18 subjects and yielded more than 180 million TCR-beta sequences. The RNeasy kit was used to extract total RNA. The KAPA Real-time Library Amplification kit was used to amplify TCR-beta VDJ regions with primers for the TCR constant region and the 5'RACE anchor. Sample indexes and Illumina adaptors were added in a first PCR, and a second PCR then increased library yield. After Ampure bead purification, the TCR product of roughly 650 bp was size-selected on a 2% E-gel SizeSelection system. Before pooling, library quality was checked on a Bioanalyzer, concentration was measured with Qubit, and libraries were quantified with the Kapa Library Quantification kit. Paired-end 2 x 150 bp sequencing of the libraries was performed on an Illumina HiSeq 2500. To increase sequence diversity, about 23-30% phiX was spiked into each library pool. The paper's data handling went like this. The UMI-based MiGEC pipeline processed quality-filtered reads and removed over 75% of raw TCR sequences during error correction. IMGT germline references were used for alignment of VDJ genes, and clonotypes were defined by a unique CDR3 amino acid sequence together with V-J genes. Clonal expansion, Shannon diversity and CDR3 relatedness were evaluated with VDJtools (CalcPairwiseDistances, ClusterSamples), while phylogenetic trees were built in CLCbio workbench. Using coefficient-of-variation modelling across technical triplicates, the study counted a clone as expanded if it had at least 8 unique UMIs. The public reads were reprocessed in TCRdb via fastp at Q25 and MiXCR, keeping in-frame beta chains. Each CDR3 protein appears once, grouped with its most common genes and DNA. The V and J calls, along with clone size, are taken from TCRdb and not from the paper's own processing. The sample profile shows roughly 32,000 distinct CDR3 sequences; around 6% of them were found once. Approximately 2% of the sample goes to the ten largest clones.

Many counts were recorded for this clonotype. This receptor's antigen is unknown. No base quality information exists; no much larger clone differs at one position. The sequence was obtained from a woman between 50 and 59 years old in good health. Sequenced input: CD4+ T cells from blood.

CDR3 protein: CASSPGGPPSGNTIYF. The DNA sequence is TGTGCCAGCTCACCGGGCGGTCCCCCATCTGGAAACACCATATATTTT. Recombination connected TRBV18 to TRBJ1-3; no D segment can be confidently identified. The cysteine opens and the phenylalanine closes a CDR3 of 16 amino acids. Only the CDR3 DNA is retained, 48 bases long and in frame from the first base. Relative to germline, V is 3 bases shorter and J is 1 base shorter, with 13 bases between their ends. From the germline V gene, CDR1 is KGHSH and CDR2 is LQKENI.